Listed here are 30 T cell receptor beta chains from one sample, sequenced in a study of tumor and adjacent non-tumor tissue in lung cancer. The template was RNA from unsorted bulk tissue. Three rounds of nested PCR, following a modified ARM-PCR protocol, produced the TCRbeta library. One entry per CDR3 protein, called by TCRdb with MiXCR from the multiplex PCR reads. The sample contains more than 120,000 distinct CDR3 sequences, around 61% of which appear only once. The specimen sequenced was lung tumor tissue. The receptors come from a man aged 55 to 70 with small cell lung cancer.

For this clonotype: At one end, the junction sequence differs from germline, possibly due to a read error. The CDR3 here is CASSLAWAYNEQLF. The CDR3 DNA follows: TGTGCCAGCAGCCTTGCGTGGGCCTACAATGAGCAGTTATTC. This sequence joins TRBV11-2 and TRBJ2-1; D call uncertain. From germline, CDR1 is SGHAT and CDR2 FQNNGV. This CDR3 contains 14 residues.

This clonotype came up a few times. The chain uses TRBV5-5 and TRBJ2-7; D is ambiguous. The CDR3 length is 16 residues. V gave up 0 bases and J gave up 3 bases, with 16 bases separating them. Germline CDR1 SGHKS, CDR2 YYEKEE (reference sequence). The CDR3 region is CASSLEPQRPSYEQYF. The DNA for the CDR3 is TGTGCCAGCAGCTTGGAGCCCCAAAGACCCAGCTACGAGCAGTACTTC.

A note on this clonotype: An end of the junction differs from the germline gene, which may be a read error. The V call is TRBV6-1, the J call TRBJ2-2; perhaps TRBD2 as D (6 bases). The CDR3 runs 12 residues. Germline V gene data show CDR1 as MNHNS and CDR2 as SASEGT. The CDR3 sequence: CASIENTGGLFF. The CDR3 region has the DNA TGTGCCAGCATTGAGAACACCGGGGGGCTGTTTTTT.

The rearrangement joins TRBV20-1 to TRBJ1-5; D remains unclear. CDR1 and CDR2 from the germline V gene are DFQATT and SNEGSKA (reference sequence). V shed 4 bases and J shed 3 bases, with 16 bases lying between them. The CDR3 is 15 amino acids. The CDR3 DNA follows: TGCAGTGCTACCCTGCAGCCTCCTCCCAATCAGCCCCAGCATTTT. Translated, it gives CSATLQPPPNQPQHF.

This clonotype was detected ten times or more. The J gene is TRBJ1-1, the V gene TRBV28, with TRBD1 as a possible D gene (6 bases). CDR3 length: 15 residues. Trimming removed 3 bases from V and 0 bases from J, with 11 bases in between. The germline gives CDR1 MDHEN, CDR2 SYDVKM. The CDR3 nucleotides read TGTGCCAGCAGTTTGCCTGGACAGATGAACACTGAAGCTTTCTTT. It is translated as CASSLPGQMNTEAFF.

With respect to this clonotype: One junction end disagrees with the germline gene, perhaps due to a read error. The rearrangement links TRBV5-4 to TRBJ2-5, with D tentatively TRBD1 (6 bases). The CDR3 has 14 residues. Germline V gives CDR1 SGHNT, CDR2 YYREEE (reference sequence). CDR3 nucleotide sequence: TGTGACAGCAACTTAGTGGGGGCCCAAGAGACCCAGTACTTC. Protein: CDSNLVGAQETQYF.

Regarding this clonotype: Just one base apart from a much larger clone, this may be a read error. As DNA, the CDR3 is TGCGCCAACAGCCAGGGGGCCAATGAGCAGTTCTTC. Amino acid sequence: CANSQGANEQFF. The rearrangement joins TRBV4-1 to TRBJ2-1; 8 bases are shared with TRBD1. This CDR3 contains 12 residues. Germline V gene lookup returns CDR1 MGHRA and CDR2 YSYEKL.

J is TRBJ2-3 and V is TRBV5-4; D uncertain. CDR1 is SGHNT, CDR2 YYREEE, per germline (reference sequence). Trimming shortened V by 9 bases and J by 6 bases, and 14 bases separated the two germline ends. The CDR3 is made up of 12 amino acids. In nucleotides, the CDR3 is TGTGCCATCAGTTTTAAAACGGATACGCAGTATTTT. It translates to CAISFKTDTQYF.

The chain links TRBV28 to TRBJ2-7; 7 nucleotides align to TRBD1. The CDR3 loop spans 18 amino acids. The ends lost 6 bases at V and 2 bases at J; junction bases unmatched: 19. The germline V gene has CDR1 MDHEN and CDR2 SYDVKM. The CDR3 is CASSRPGQRLVSPYEQYF. CDR3 bases: TGTGCCAGCAGCCGCCCGGGACAGCGATTAGTTTCACCCTACGAGCAGTACTTC.

This chain uses TRBV5-1 with TRBJ2-7, with D possibly being TRBD1 (5 bases). Per the germline V gene, CDR1 is SGHRS and CDR2 is YFSETQ. V was clipped by 4 bases and J by 6 bases, with 14 bases between them. The CDR3 is 13 residues long. CDR3 residues: CASSIEQASEQYF. CDR3 in DNA: TGCGCCAGCAGCATAGAACAGGCATCCGAGCAGTACTTC.

Regarding this clonotype: Since the CDR3 does not end with the conserved phenylalanine or tryptophan, this likely comes from a read error. The chain recombines TRBV6-1 with TRBJ2-1; maybe TRBD2 (5 bases). Trimming shortened V by 7 bases and J by 2 bases, and 15 bases separated the two germline ends. CDR3 size: 15 residues. Germline CDR1 MNHNS, CDR2 SASEGT. In nucleotides, the CDR3 is TGTGCCAGCACTTATTTAGCGTGGGCCTACAATGAGCAGTTCTTA. It specifies CASTYLAWAYNEQFL.

This clonotype was seen many times. CDR3 loop: CAISRGGSMNTQYF. CDR3 sequence (DNA): TGTGCCATCAGTCGGGGCGGGAGTATGAATACGCAGTATTTT. The genes are TRBV10-3 and TRBJ2-3; TRBD2 matches at 7 bases. The length of the CDR3 is 14 residues. From germline, CDR1 is ENHRY and CDR2 SYGVKD. Trimming at V came to 5 bases and at J to 7 bases, leaving 9 bases not matched to a gene.

On this clonotype itself: This may stem from a read error, because a much larger clone lies one nucleotide away. The chain links TRBV20-1 to TRBJ2-5; 11 positions agree with TRBD2. This CDR3 is 18 amino acids long. The germline V gene encodes CDR1 DFQATT and CDR2 SNEGSKA (reference sequence). The DNA of the CDR3 is TGCAGTGTTAGAACGGGACTAGCGGCCCTTCCCTCCCAAGAGACCCAGTACTTC. This translates into CSVRTGLAALPSQETQYF.

Remarks on this clonotype: This may come from a read error, since a much larger clone is one base off. The V gene is TRBV11-2, the J gene TRBJ1-4; D unresolved. This CDR3 has 13 residues. Germline V gene sequence: CDR1 SGHAT, CDR2 FQNNGV. The CDR3 reads CASSFSEGGKPFF. The CDR3 DNA reads as TGTGCCAGCAGCTTTTCAGAGGGTGGGAAACCGTTTTTT.

As concerns this clonotype: Germline is not matched at one junction end, which may reflect a read error. In DNA, the CDR3 is TGTGACAGCAGTGCCCCCGGGACCGCGAGTAGGGGGCAGTACTTC. Amino acids: CDSSAPGTASRGQYF. V and J are TRBV28 and TRBJ2-7; D tentatively reads TRBD1 or TRBD2 (5 bases each). The CDR3 is 15 amino acids. From germline, CDR1 is MDHEN and CDR2 SYDVKM.

The chain uses TRBV29-1 and TRBJ1-2, with D perhaps TRBD1 (5 bases). V was pared by 4 bases and J by 8 bases, with 17 bases between. The CDR3 is 13 amino acids. CDR1 and CDR2 from the germline V gene are SQVTM and ANQGSEA. The CDR3 spells CSVGPARNRGYTF. The CDR3 DNA follows: TGCAGCGTTGGCCCGGCCAGGAACAGGGGCTACACCTTC.

A note on this clonotype: One end of the junction fails to match germline, which may point to a read error. Here the CDR3 reads CASNKVADTEAFF. The CDR3 bases are TGCGCCAGCAATAAGGTTGCCGACACTGAAGCTTTCTTT. The J gene is TRBJ1-1, the V gene TRBV6-1; D call uncertain. The germline V gene has CDR1 MNHNS and CDR2 SASEGT. CDR3 length: 13 residues.

This clonotype has more than one count but fewer than ten. Possible read error: a much larger clone is one base away. The chain couples TRBV29-1 to TRBJ2-5; possible D gene TRBD1, 6 bases. Germline V gene lookup returns CDR1 SQVTM and CDR2 ANQGSEA. This CDR3 is 11 amino acids long. Between the trimmed V and J ends, which lost 7 bases and 5 bases, there was a span of 11 bases. CDR3 DNA: TGCAGCGCGGACAGTGAGGAGACCCAGTACTTC. Residues: CSADSEETQYF.

Points on this clonotype: One end of the junction is discordant with germline, which a read error may explain. The V gene is TRBV29-1, the J gene TRBJ1-2; 8 bases agree with TRBD1. The germline CDR1 and CDR2 sequences are SQVTM and ANQGSEA. The CDR3 runs to 12 residues. In DNA, the CDR3 is TGCAACGTTGAAGGGACAGGCCGGGGCTACACCTTC. It yields the protein CNVEGTGRGYTF.

The rearrangement uses TRBV20-1 and TRBJ1-2; D is unclear. The CDR3 spans 13 residues. V lost 0 bases and J lost 6, with 11 bases in between. Germline values: CDR1 DFQATT, CDR2 SNEGSKA (reference sequence). The CDR3 here is CSARDSGVHGYTF. In nucleotides, the CDR3 is TGCAGTGCTAGAGACAGCGGGGTCCATGGCTACACCTTC.

Comments on this clonotype: The missing conserved phenylalanine or tryptophan at the end of this CDR3 makes a read error likely. The V and J genes are TRBV5-5 and TRBJ2-3, with D uncertain. V was trimmed by 0 bases and J by 6 bases, leaving 5 bases between them. The CDR3 covers 12 residues. Germline V gene lookup returns CDR1 SGHKS and CDR2 YYEKEE (reference sequence). The chain's CDR3 is CASSLGRDTQYS. CDR3 nucleotides: TGTGCCAGCAGCTTGGGAAGGGATACGCAGTATTCT.

This clonotype was counted ten times or more. This chain links TRBV6-1 with TRBJ2-1, with no clear D. V lost 10 bases to trimming and J lost 0 bases, with 10 bases between them. CDR1 is MNHNS, CDR2 SASEGT, per germline. The CDR3 consists of 13 residues. The CDR3 nucleotides read TGTGCCATCCGTCATATCTCCTACAATGAGCAGTTCTTC. It is translated as CAIRHISYNEQFF.

As regards this clonotype: The CDR3 does not close with the conserved phenylalanine or tryptophan, likely indicating a read error. The genes are TRBV28 and TRBJ2-7; 7 bases map to TRBD1. Germline loops: CDR1 MDHEN, CDR2 SYDVKM. The ends lost 4 bases at V and 6 bases at J; junction bases unmatched: 9. This CDR3 contains 14 residues. Here the CDR3 reads CASSSGQIKIEQYI. The CDR3 nucleotides are TGTGCCAGCAGTTCGGGACAGATCAAAATCGAGCAGTACATC.

A remark on this clonotype: Relative to the germline gene, one junction end is altered; a read error may explain this. The chain combines TRBV12-3 or TRBV12-4 with TRBJ2-3; D gene ambiguous. The CDR3 totals 15 residues. The CDR3 coding sequence is TGTGTCAGCAGTTTAAGGTTTACTGCGACAGATACGCAGTATTTT. It codes for CVSSLRFTATDTQYF.

Of note for this clonotype: This may be a read error: a much more frequent sequence differs by one nucleotide. The CDR3, as DNA: TGTGCCAGCAGTGGCAGGACCTTTCTAGGCAAAAACATTCAGTACTTC. It codes for CASSGRTFLGKNIQYF. The chain joins TRBV28 to TRBJ2-4; D is undetermined. Trimming removed 5 bases at V and 3 bases at J, with 17 bases between. Looked up from germline, CDR1 is MDHEN and CDR2 is SYDVKM. CDR3 length: 16 residues.

This chain connects TRBV5-6 to TRBJ2-5, with a possible D match to TRBD2 (6 bases). Per the germline V gene, CDR1 is SGHDT and CDR2 is YYEEEE. The V end was cut by 6 bases, the J end by 5 bases, with 17 bases between. The CDR3 loop spans 14 amino acids. The CDR3 is CASNFYREWETQYF. The CDR3, as DNA: TGTGCCAGCAACTTTTACCGGGAGTGGGAGACCCAGTACTTC.

This clonotype occurred many times. This sequence joins TRBV11-3 and TRBJ2-1, with 10 nucleotides matching TRBD2. The CDR3 contains 16 residues. The germline CDR1 and CDR2 sequences are SGHNT and YENEEA. J gave up 5 bases and V 5 bases, and 9 bases lay outside the gene matches. The chain's CDR3 is CASSISLSGRDNEQFF. CDR3 DNA: TGTGCCAGCAGCATCAGCTTAAGCGGGAGGGACAATGAGCAGTTCTTC.

The chain recombines TRBV11-2 with TRBJ2-3; the D gene is possibly TRBD2 (5 bases). The CDR3 covers 14 residues. V was clipped by 6 bases and J by 3 bases, with 13 bases between them. Per germline, CDR1 SGHAT and CDR2 FQNNGV. The DNA of the CDR3 is TGTGCCAGCAGATTGGCGGGTGATACAGATACGCAGTATTTT. This encodes CASRLAGDTDTQYF.

With regard to this clonotype: The junction departs from the called germline gene at one end, perhaps through a read error. This chain connects TRBV4-2 to TRBJ2-7; no reliable D call. In germline, CDR1 is LGHNA, CDR2 YNFKEQ. The CDR3 consists of 14 residues. CDR3 amino acids: CASSSWVGLCELYF. Written as DNA, the CDR3 is TGTGCCAGCAGCTCATGGGTCGGGTTATGCGAGCTGTACTTC.

The rearrangement links TRBV20-1 to TRBJ2-1; TRBD2 aligns across 11 bases. Germline loops: CDR1 DFQATT, CDR2 SNEGSKA (reference sequence). V lost 0 bases to trimming and J lost 8 bases; unmatched junction nucleotides: 12. The CDR3 contains 17 residues. The CDR3 loop is CSARDSYTSGRSDEQFF. The CDR3 DNA sequence: TGCAGTGCTAGAGACTCCTATACTAGCGGGAGAAGTGATGAGCAGTTCTTC.